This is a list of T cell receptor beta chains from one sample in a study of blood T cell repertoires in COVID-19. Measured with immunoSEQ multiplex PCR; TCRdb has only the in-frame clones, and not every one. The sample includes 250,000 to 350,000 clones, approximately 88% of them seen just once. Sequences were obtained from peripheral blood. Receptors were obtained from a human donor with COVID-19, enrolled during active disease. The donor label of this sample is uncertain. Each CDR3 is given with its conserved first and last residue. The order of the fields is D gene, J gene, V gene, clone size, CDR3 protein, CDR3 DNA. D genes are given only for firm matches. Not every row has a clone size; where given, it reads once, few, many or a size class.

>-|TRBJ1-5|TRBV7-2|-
CASSLNREENQPQHF
TGTGCCAGCAGCTTAAACAGGGAAGAAAATCAGCCCCAGCATTTT
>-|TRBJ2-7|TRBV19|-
CASSRGLGIYEQYF
TGTGCCAGTAGTAGGGGGCTTGGGATTTACGAGCAGTACTTC
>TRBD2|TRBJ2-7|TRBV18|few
CASSPFTPGLAGIYEQYF
TGTGCCAGCTCTCCCTTTACGCCGGGACTAGCGGGGATCTACGAGCAGTACTTC
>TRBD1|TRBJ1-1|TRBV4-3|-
CASSQDKGQGASMNTEAFF
TGCGCCAGCAGCCAAGATAAGGGACAGGGGGCGAGCATGAACACTGAAGCTTTCTTT
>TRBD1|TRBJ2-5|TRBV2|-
CASQVDRGQETQYF
TGTGCCAGCCAGGTTGACAGGGGCCAAGAGACCCAGTACTTC
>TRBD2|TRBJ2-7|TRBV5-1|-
CASSREGLAGYYEQYF
TGCGCCAGCAGTCGGGAGGGACTAGCGGGGTACTACGAGCAGTACTTC
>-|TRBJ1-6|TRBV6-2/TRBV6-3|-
CASSRGNSPLHF
TGTGCCAGCAGTCGCGGGAACTCACCCCTCCACTTT
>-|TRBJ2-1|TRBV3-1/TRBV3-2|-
CASSQSPGTQNEQFF
TGTGCCAGCAGCCAATCCCCCGGGACTCAGAATGAGCAGTTCTTC
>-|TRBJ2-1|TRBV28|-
CASSLYYNNEQFF
TGTGCCAGCAGTTTATATTACAACAATGAGCAGTTCTTC
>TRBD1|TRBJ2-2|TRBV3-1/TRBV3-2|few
CASSQPNRGTGELFF
TGTGCCAGCAGCCAACCGAACAGGGGTACCGGGGAGCTGTTTTTT
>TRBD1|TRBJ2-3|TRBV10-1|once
CASSRSGQGTDTQYF
TGCGCCAGCAGTCGTTCAGGACAGGGAACAGATACGCAGTATTTT
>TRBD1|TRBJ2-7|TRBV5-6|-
CASSPHTGTAYEQYF
TGTGCCAGCAGCCCACATACTGGGACAGCCTACGAGCAGTACTTC
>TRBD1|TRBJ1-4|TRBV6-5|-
CASSKTGDFNEKLFF
TGTGCCAGCAGTAAAACAGGGGATTTTAATGAAAAACTGTTTTTT
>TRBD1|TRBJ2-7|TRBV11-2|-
CASGGDRGSYEQYF
TGTGCCAGCGGAGGGGACAGGGGTTCCTACGAGCAGTACTTC
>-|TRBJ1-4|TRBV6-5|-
CASLRGNGEKLFF
TGTGCCAGCCTCAGGGGCAATGGTGAAAAACTGTTTTTT
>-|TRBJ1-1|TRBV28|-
CASSSLWGRGTEAFF
TGTGCCAGCAGTTCGCTGTGGGGGAGGGGCACTGAAGCTTTCTTT
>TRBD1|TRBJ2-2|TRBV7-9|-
CASSGLGQALPGELFF
TGTGCCAGCAGCGGGCTGGGACAGGCTTTGCCCGGGGAGCTGTTTTTT
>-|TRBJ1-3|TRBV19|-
CASHELDRGNTIYF
TGTGCCAGTCACGAGCTGGACAGAGGAAACACCATATATTTT
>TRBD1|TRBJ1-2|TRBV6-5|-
CASSFSGTACTF
TGTGCCAGCAGTTTCTCCGGGACAGCCTGCACCTTC
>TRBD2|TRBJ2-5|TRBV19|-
CASSIGTSSQETQYF
TGTGCCAGTAGTATAGGGACTAGCTCACAAGAGACCCAGTACTTC
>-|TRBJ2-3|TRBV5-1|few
CASSLDGGSTDTQYF
TGCGCCAGCAGCTTGGATGGGGGCAGCACAGATACGCAGTATTTT
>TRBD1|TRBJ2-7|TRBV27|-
CASQGQGSYEQYF
TGTGCCAGTCAGGGACAGGGGAGCTACGAGCAGTACTTC
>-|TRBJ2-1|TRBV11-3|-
CASSPGGHSSSYNEQFF
TGTGCCAGCAGCCCGGGGGGACATTCGAGCTCCTACAATGAGCAGTTCTTC
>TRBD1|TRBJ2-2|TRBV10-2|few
CASSEPRDRSTGELFF
TGCGCCAGCAGTGAGCCTAGGGACAGGTCCACCGGGGAGCTGTTTTTT
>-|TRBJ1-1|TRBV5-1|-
CASSLGTGSWTEAFF
TGCGCCAGCAGCTTGGGTACAGGTTCATGGACTGAAGCTTTCTTT
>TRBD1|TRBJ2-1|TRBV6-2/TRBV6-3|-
CASSLDRVNEQFF
TGTGCCAGCAGTTTGGACAGGGTCAATGAGCAGTTCTTC
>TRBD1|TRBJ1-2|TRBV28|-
CASSSPGTGGGYGYTF
TGTGCCAGCAGTTCACCCGGGACAGGGGGCGGCTATGGCTACACCTTC
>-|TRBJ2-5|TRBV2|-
CASSGAASPVWSPGRQETQYF
TGTGCCAGCAGTGGAGCGGCTAGCCCGGTTTGGTCCCCCGGACGGCAAGAGACCCAGTACTTC
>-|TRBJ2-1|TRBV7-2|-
CASNPSRGWSSYNEQFF
TGTGCCAGCAACCCTTCGAGGGGGTGGAGCTCCTACAATGAGCAGTTCTTC
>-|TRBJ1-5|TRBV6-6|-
CASSYSASNQPQHF
TGTGCCAGCAGTTACTCGGCCAGCAATCAGCCCCAGCATTTT
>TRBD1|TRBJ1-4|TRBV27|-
CASRLTGVEKLFF
TGTGCCAGCAGACTCACAGGGGTCGAAAAACTGTTTTTT
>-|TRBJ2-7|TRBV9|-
CASSVDSAYEQYF
TGTGCCAGCAGCGTGGACAGTGCCTACGAGCAGTACTTC
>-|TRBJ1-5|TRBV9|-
CASSAGQYSNQPQHF
TGTGCCAGCAGCGCCGGACAGTATAGCAATCAGCCCCAGCATTTT
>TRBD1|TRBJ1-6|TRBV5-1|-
CASSIQGFGDSPLHF
TGCGCCAGCAGCATACAGGGGTTCGGGGATTCACCCCTCCACTTT
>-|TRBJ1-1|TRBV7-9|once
CASSPGVHTEAFF
TGTGCCAGCAGCCCCGGAGTACACACTGAAGCTTTCTTT
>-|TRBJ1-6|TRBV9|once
CASSLRQDNSPLHF
TGTGCCAGCAGCCTTCGACAGGATAATTCACCCCTCCACTTT
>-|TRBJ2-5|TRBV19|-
CASSIADQETQYF
TGTGCCAGTAGTATAGCGGACCAAGAGACCCAGTACTTC
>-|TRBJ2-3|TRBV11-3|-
CASSFRTGDTQYF
TGTGCCAGCAGCTTCAGGACGGGGGATACGCAGTATTTT
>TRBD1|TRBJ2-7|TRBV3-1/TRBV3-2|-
CASSQGPGGAFYEQYF
TGTGCCAGCAGCCAAGGTCCAGGGGGAGCCTTCTACGAGCAGTACTTC
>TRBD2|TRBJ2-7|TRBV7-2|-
CASSFLGGGTYEQYF
TGTGCCAGCAGCTTCCTTGGGGGAGGGACCTACGAGCAGTACTTC
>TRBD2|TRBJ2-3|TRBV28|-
CASSLSGRAIFGTQYF
TGTGCCAGCAGTTTATCCGGGAGGGCCATTTTTGGTACGCAGTATTTT